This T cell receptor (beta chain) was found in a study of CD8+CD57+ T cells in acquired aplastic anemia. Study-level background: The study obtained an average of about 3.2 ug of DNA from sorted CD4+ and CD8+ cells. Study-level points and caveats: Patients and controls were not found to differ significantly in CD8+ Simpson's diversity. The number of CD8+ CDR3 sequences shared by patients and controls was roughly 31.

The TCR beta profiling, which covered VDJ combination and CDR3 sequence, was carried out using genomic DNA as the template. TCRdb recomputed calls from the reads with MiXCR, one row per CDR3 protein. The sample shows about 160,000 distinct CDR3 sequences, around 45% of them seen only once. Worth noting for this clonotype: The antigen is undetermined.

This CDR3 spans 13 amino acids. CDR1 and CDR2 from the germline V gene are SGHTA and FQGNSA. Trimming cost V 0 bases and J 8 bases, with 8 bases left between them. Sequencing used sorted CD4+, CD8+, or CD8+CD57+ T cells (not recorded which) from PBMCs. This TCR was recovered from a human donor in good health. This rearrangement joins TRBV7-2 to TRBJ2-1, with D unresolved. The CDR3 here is CASSLAGRDEQFF. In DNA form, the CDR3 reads TGTGCCAGCAGCTTAGCGGGTAGAGATGAGCAGTTCTTC. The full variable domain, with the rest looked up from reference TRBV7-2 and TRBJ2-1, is GAGVSQSPSNKVTEKGKDVELRCDPISGHTALYWYRQSLGQGLEFLIYFQGNSAPDKSGLPSDRFSAERTGGSVSTLTIQRTQQEDSAVYLCASSLAGRDEQFFGPGTRLTVL.